This is a list of T cell receptor beta chains from one sample in a study of Tregs in tolerant kidney transplant recipients. Here immunoSEQ multiplex PCR was the method, and the copy in TCRdb shows in-frame clones only, minus some. This table has 35,000 to 55,000 clones, roughly nine tenths appearing once. The material sequenced was Tregs from blood. The receptors here all came from a human donor in good health. Each CDR3 is given with its conserved first and last residue. Fields, in order: CDR3 protein, CDR3 DNA, V gene, clone size, J gene, D gene, CDR3 length. A D gene is named only where the DNA matches it firmly. The size field is filled for only some rows; it gives once, few, many or a size class.

cdr3_aa: CATDTGGLAVTGELFF; cdr3_nt: TGTGCCACCGACACAGGGGGACTAGCGGTAACCGGGGAGCTGTTTTTT; v_call: TRBV19; clone_size: .; j_call: TRBJ2-2; d_call: TRBD2; cdr3_length: 16
cdr3_aa: CASSKAGGANYGYTF; cdr3_nt: TGTGCCAGCAGTAAAGCAGGGGGCGCTAACTATGGCTACACCTTC; v_call: TRBV5-6; clone_size: few; j_call: TRBJ1-2; d_call: TRBD1; cdr3_length: 15
cdr3_aa: CSVGGRGDQPQHF; cdr3_nt: TGCAGCGTTGGAGGGAGGGGAGATCAGCCCCAGCATTTT; v_call: TRBV29-1; clone_size: once; j_call: TRBJ1-5; d_call: .; cdr3_length: 13
cdr3_aa: CAWSVLGQLAEQYF; cdr3_nt: TGTGCCTGGAGTGTACTGGGGCAGCTGGCCGAGCAGTACTTC; v_call: TRBV30; clone_size: .; j_call: TRBJ2-7; d_call: .; cdr3_length: 14
cdr3_aa: CASSLGLFNTEAFF; cdr3_nt: TGTGCCAGCAGCTTAGGACTTTTTAACACTGAAGCTTTCTTT; v_call: TRBV7-6; clone_size: .; j_call: TRBJ1-1; d_call: .; cdr3_length: 14
cdr3_aa: CASSYYSPGQGNTIYF; cdr3_nt: TGTGCCAGCAGTTACTACTCTCCGGGACAGGGAAACACCATATATTTT; v_call: TRBV6-5; clone_size: .; j_call: TRBJ1-3; d_call: TRBD1; cdr3_length: 16
cdr3_aa: CASSPGTNRGYTF; cdr3_nt: TGTGCCAGCTCACCAGGCACAAACCGTGGCTACACCTTC; v_call: TRBV18; clone_size: .; j_call: TRBJ1-2; d_call: .; cdr3_length: 13
cdr3_aa: CASSFTETSYEQYF; cdr3_nt: TGTGCCAGCAGCTTTACAGAGACTTCCTACGAGCAGTACTTC; v_call: TRBV5-5; clone_size: .; j_call: TRBJ2-7; d_call: .; cdr3_length: 14
cdr3_aa: CASSLYSGGRVDGYTF; cdr3_nt: TGTGCCAGCAGTTTATATTCGGGGGGCAGGGTGGATGGCTACACCTTC; v_call: TRBV27; clone_size: .; j_call: TRBJ1-2; d_call: .; cdr3_length: 16
cdr3_aa: CASPGVSGANVLTF; cdr3_nt: TGTGCCAGCCCGGGGGTATCTGGGGCCAACGTCCTGACTTTC; v_call: TRBV18; clone_size: .; j_call: TRBJ2-6; d_call: .; cdr3_length: 14
cdr3_aa: CASSESGDNEQFF; cdr3_nt: TGCGCCAGCAGTGAGTCGGGAGACAATGAGCAGTTCTTC; v_call: TRBV10-1; clone_size: .; j_call: TRBJ2-1; d_call: .; cdr3_length: 13
cdr3_aa: CASSLTESYNSPLHF; cdr3_nt: TGCGCCAGCAGCCTTACGGAGTCCTATAATTCACCCCTCCACTTT; v_call: TRBV5-1; clone_size: .; j_call: TRBJ1-6; d_call: .; cdr3_length: 15
cdr3_aa: CARGLAGGYEQYF; cdr3_nt: TGTGCCAGAGGACTAGCGGGAGGGTACGAGCAGTACTTC; v_call: TRBV2; clone_size: .; j_call: TRBJ2-7; d_call: TRBD2; cdr3_length: 13
cdr3_aa: CATSRGDWSDTQYF; cdr3_nt: TGTGCCACCAGCAGGGGCGACTGGTCTGATACGCAGTATTTT; v_call: TRBV15; clone_size: .; j_call: TRBJ2-3; d_call: .; cdr3_length: 14
cdr3_aa: CASSDSGGWDNEQFF; cdr3_nt: TGCGCCAGCAGTGATTCGGGGGGGTGGGACAATGAGCAGTTCTTC; v_call: TRBV10-1; clone_size: .; j_call: TRBJ2-1; d_call: TRBD2; cdr3_length: 15
cdr3_aa: CASSGGAAGANVLTF; cdr3_nt: TGCGCCAGCAGCGGGGGGGCGGCAGGGGCCAACGTCCTGACTTTC; v_call: TRBV4-1; clone_size: .; j_call: TRBJ2-6; d_call: .; cdr3_length: 15
cdr3_aa: CASSIGYRVASYEQYF; cdr3_nt: TGTGCCAGTAGTATCGGCTACAGGGTTGCTTCCTACGAGCAGTACTTC; v_call: TRBV19; clone_size: few; j_call: TRBJ2-7; d_call: .; cdr3_length: 16
cdr3_aa: CASSPVVTPGYTF; cdr3_nt: TGTGCCAGCTCACCGGTAGTCACTCCCGGCTACACCTTC; v_call: TRBV18; clone_size: .; j_call: TRBJ1-2; d_call: .; cdr3_length: 13
cdr3_aa: CASSLVGTGGRYEQYF; cdr3_nt: TGTGCCAGCAGCTTAGTCGGGACAGGGGGCCGTTACGAGCAGTACTTC; v_call: TRBV7-9; clone_size: .; j_call: TRBJ2-7; d_call: TRBD1; cdr3_length: 16
cdr3_aa: CASSHGQGRTNEKLFF; cdr3_nt: TGTGCCAGCTCACATGGACAGGGGCGAACTAATGAAAAACTGTTTTTT; v_call: TRBV18; clone_size: .; j_call: TRBJ1-4; d_call: TRBD1; cdr3_length: 16
cdr3_aa: CASSLAETGVYGYTF; cdr3_nt: TGTGCCAGCAGCTTAGCCGAGACAGGGGTCTATGGCTACACCTTC; v_call: TRBV13; clone_size: .; j_call: TRBJ1-2; d_call: TRBD1; cdr3_length: 15
cdr3_aa: CASSPDGGSYNSPLHF; cdr3_nt: TGTGCCAGCAGCCCGGACGGTGGCTCCTATAATTCACCCCTCCACTTT; v_call: TRBV5-8; clone_size: .; j_call: TRBJ1-6; d_call: .; cdr3_length: 16
cdr3_aa: CASRRGQGAGFSPLHF; cdr3_nt: TGCGCCAGCAGGAGAGGTCAGGGGGCCGGATTTTCACCCCTCCACTTT; v_call: TRBV10-2; clone_size: .; j_call: TRBJ1-6; d_call: TRBD1; cdr3_length: 16